These 17 T cell receptor beta chains were sequenced from one sample in a study of blood T cell repertoires in COVID-19. TCRdb keeps only in-frame clones here, not all; method: immunoSEQ multiplex PCR. Of a few hundred thousand clones listed, 75% to 90% are singletons. Sequencing used PBMCs or T cells enriched from blood (not recorded which). These receptors all stem from a young woman in a cohort exposed to, infected with or recovered from COVID-19 (not recorded which).

The gene calls are TRBV29-1 and TRBJ1-3; TRBD1 is a possible D gene (5 bases). The CDR3 spans 13 residues. Germline V gene data show CDR1 as SQVTM and CDR2 as ANQGSEA. The V and J ends lost 4 bases and 3 bases respectively, with 10 bases between them. Here the CDR3 reads CSVGGGSGNTIYF. CDR3 in DNA: TGCAGCGTTGGCGGGGGGAGTGGAAACACCATATATTTT.

V is TRBV6-5 and J is TRBJ1-5; 7 positions match TRBD1. The CDR3 spans 13 residues. CDR1 and CDR2 from the germline V gene are MNHEY and SVGAGI. V lost 6 bases to trimming and J lost 5 bases; unmatched junction nucleotides: 4. CDR3: CASSGDSDQPQHF. The CDR3, as DNA: TGTGCCAGCAGCGGGGACAGCGATCAGCCCCAGCATTTT.

The rearrangement joins TRBV6-1 to TRBJ1-4, with D perhaps TRBD1 (5 bases). This CDR3 spans 14 amino acids. Looked up from germline, CDR1 is MNHNS and CDR2 is SASEGT. Trimming stripped 3 bases from V and 0 bases from J, with 5 bases between. The CDR3 is CASSETATNEKLFF. The CDR3 DNA follows: TGTGCCAGCAGTGAGACAGCAACTAATGAAAAACTGTTTTTT.

CDR3 loop: CATLGRGSLGYTF. The CDR3 coding sequence is TGTGCCACCCTCGGCCGGGGGAGCTTGGGCTACACCTTC. V and J are TRBV12-3 or TRBV12-4 and TRBJ1-2; tentative D call: TRBD1 (5 bases). The V and J ends lost 10 bases and 8 bases respectively, with 20 bases between them. The CDR3 runs to 13 residues.

The chain employs TRBV12-5 and TRBJ2-5, with TRBD2 matching 7 bases. The germline CDR1 and CDR2 sequences are LGHNT and FRNRAP. This CDR3 comprises 14 residues. J gave up 5 bases and V 7 bases, and 10 bases lay outside the gene matches. The CDR3 region is CASAVAGGSETQYF. The CDR3 DNA sequence: TGTGCTAGTGCCGTGGCAGGCGGGAGCGAGACCCAGTACTTC.

The V and J genes are TRBV5-1 and TRBJ1-6; 10 bases line up with TRBD1. After removal of 5 bases from V and 10 bases from J, the junction contained 6 bases not matched to a gene. This CDR3 has 14 amino acids. Germline CDR1 is SGHRS and CDR2 is YFSETQ. The CDR3 DNA follows: TGCGCCAGCAGGCCCGGGACAGGGGAATCACCCCTCCACTTT. Its translation is CASRPGTGESPLHF.

This clone appeared once. The genes are TRBV27 and TRBJ2-7, with TRBD1 matching over 10 bases. The CDR3 consists of 15 residues. Germline-derived CDR1 and CDR2 are MNHEY and SMNVEV (reference sequence). V was clipped by 3 bases and J by 4 bases; unmatched bases: 6. In DNA form, the CDR3 reads TGTGCCAGCAGTTTCCCGGGACAGGGGATTTACGAGCAGTACTTC. Translating it yields CASSFPGQGIYEQYF.

The V gene is TRBV6-6, the J gene TRBJ2-3; D gene uncertain. The CDR3 runs 14 residues. CDR1 is MNHNY and CDR2 is SVGAGI in the germline V gene (reference sequence). V was trimmed by 6 bases and J by 0 bases, leaving 10 bases between them. The CDR3 sequence is CASSSRASTDTQYF. The DNA for the CDR3 is TGTGCCAGCAGCTCACGCGCTAGCACAGATACGCAGTATTTT.

J is TRBJ2-1 and V is TRBV25-1, with no clear D. Germline CDR1 MGHDK, CDR2 SYGVNS. The CDR3 sequence is 15 residues long. Deletions cut 4 bases from V and 5 bases from J, with 15 bases between. The CDR3 sequence: CASSGAHAPNNEQFF. The CDR3, as DNA: TGTGCCAGCAGTGGCGCTCACGCCCCCAACAATGAGCAGTTCTTC.

This chain connects TRBV5-1 to TRBJ2-7; 13 bases agree with TRBD2. CDR3 length: 17 amino acids. The V gene end was trimmed by 4 bases and the J gene end by 6 bases; junction bases not matched to a gene: 13. Per the germline V gene, CDR1 is SGHRS and CDR2 is YFSETQ. CDR3 protein: CASSTGLAGVLSLEQYF. In DNA, the CDR3 is TGCGCCAGCAGCACCGGACTAGCGGGAGTCTTATCCCTCGAGCAGTACTTC.

This chain uses TRBV7-2 with TRBJ2-5; TRBD2 matches at 10 bases. Trimming removed 5 bases from V and 3 bases from J; junction bases left unmatched: 12. Germline V gene lookup returns CDR1 SGHTA and CDR2 FQGNSA. There are 17 residues in the CDR3. In DNA, the CDR3 is TGTGCCAGCAGCCCACTGGGGGTAGCGGGAGGAGAAGAGACCCAGTACTTC. It yields the protein CASSPLGVAGGEETQYF. The full variable domain, completed using reference TRBV7-2 and TRBJ2-5, is GAGVSQSPSNKVTEKGKDVELRCDPISGHTALYWYRQSLGQGLEFLIYFQGNSAPDKSGLPSDRFSAERTGGSVSTLTIQRTQQEDSAVYLCASSPLGVAGGEETQYFGPGTRLLVL.

This chain's CDR3 is CASSLSRGMSQPQHF. Written as DNA, the CDR3 is TGTGCCAGCAGTTTAAGTAGGGGGATGAGTCAGCCCCAGCATTTT. The chain recombines TRBV28 with TRBJ1-5; possible D gene TRBD1, 6 bases. This CDR3 is 15 amino acids long. Trimming stripped 2 bases from V and 6 bases from J, with 14 bases between. CDR1 is MDHEN and CDR2 is SYDVKM in the germline V gene.

This clone was seen just once. The CDR3 coding sequence is TGTGCCAGCTCAATTAGCGGGAGCGGTAATGAGCAGTTCTTC. Translation gives CASSISGSGNEQFF. The rearrangement uses TRBV18 and TRBJ2-1; TRBD2 matches at 9 bases. CDR3 size: 14 residues. Per the germline V gene, CDR1 is KGHSH and CDR2 is LQKENI. V lost 5 bases, J lost 7 bases, and 6 bases stayed unmatched.

J is TRBJ2-7 and V is TRBV30; D may be TRBD2 (5 bases). CDR1 and CDR2 from the germline V gene are GTSNPN and SVGIG (reference sequence). Trimming took 0 bases from V and 2 from J, leaving 8 bases between them. The CDR3 extends over 13 amino acids. CDR3 protein: CAWSVRGTYEQYF. Here the CDR3 DNA reads TGTGCCTGGAGTGTACGGGGAACCTACGAGCAGTACTTC. Combining the CDR3 with reference TRBV30 and TRBJ2-7 gives the whole variable domain SQTIHQWPATLVQPVGSPLSLECTVEGTSNPNLYWYRQAAGRGLQLLFYSVGIGQISSEVPQNLSASRPQDRQFILSSKKLLLSDSGFYLCAWSVRGTYEQYFGPGTRLTVT.

The rearrangement joins TRBV4-1 to TRBJ1-6; D unresolved. There are 14 residues in the CDR3. The V and J ends lost 1 base and 7 bases respectively, with 8 bases between them. CDR1 is MGHRA, CDR2 YSYEKL, per germline. This chain's CDR3 is CASSQGRSNSPLHF. The CDR3 nucleotides are TGCGCCAGCAGCCAAGGTCGGTCAAATTCACCCCTCCACTTT.

This clone was seen only once. The chain uses TRBV18 and TRBJ1-4, with 8 bases matching TRBD1. This CDR3 comprises 13 residues. Per the germline V gene, CDR1 is KGHSH and CDR2 is LQKENI. Trimming removed 5 bases from V and 7 bases from J; junction bases left unmatched: 3. For the CDR3, the DNA is TGTGCCAGCTCAGGACAGGGACGTGAAAAACTGTTTTTT. Its protein product is CASSGQGREKLFF.

The J gene is TRBJ1-6, the V gene TRBV28; 7 nucleotides align to TRBD1. Per the germline V gene, CDR1 is MDHEN and CDR2 is SYDVKM. CDR3 length: 18 amino acids. The J segment lost 0 bases and the V segment lost 6 bases, leaving 11 bases of the junction unmatched. Written as DNA, the CDR3 is TGTGCCAGCAGCACCGACAGGGCCGCCGGCTCCTATAATTCACCCCTCCACTTT. Translation gives CASSTDRAAGSYNSPLHF.